This TCR beta chain emerged from a study of T cells in tuberculosis. Here immunoSEQ multiplex PCR was the method, and the copy in TCRdb shows in-frame clones only, minus some. The profile shows 85,000 to 100,000 clones, around 90% of them singletons. Cells were sorted from thawed PBMC rested overnight and stained with GMM-loaded CD1B tetramer, viability dye and anti-CD3. The CD1B tetramers carried C32 glucose monomycolate purified from Rhodococcus equi. The material sequenced was CD1b-GMM tetramer-negative cells sorted from PBMCs. The sequence derives from an adult woman with latent tuberculosis.

The CDR3 nucleotides are TGTGCCAGCAGCGTGGGACAGGGGGCAGACTCCTACAATGAGCAGTTCTTC. This codes for CASSVGQGADSYNEQFF. The chain couples TRBV5-4 to TRBJ2-1; 12 bases agree with TRBD1. Germline loops: CDR1 SGHNT, CDR2 YYREEE (reference sequence). The CDR3 runs to 17 residues. Germline trimming cut 4 bases from V and 0 bases from J; bases unmatched to any gene: 5. Full variable domain (missing parts from reference TRBV5-4 and TRBJ2-1): ETGVTQSPTHLIKTRGQQVTLRCSSQSGHNTVSWYQQALGQGPQFIFQYYREEENGRGNFPPRFSGLQFPNYSSELNVNALELDDSALYLCASSVGQGADSYNEQFFGPGTRLTVL.